The clone carrying this TCR beta chain was observed a single time. The data originate from a study of blood T cell repertoires in COVID-19. Overall study: COVID-19 samples collected from the United States, Italy and Spain covered acute and convalescent phases.

As originally analysed: Reference gene primer amplification yielded estimated nucleated cell counts. Profiling relied on immunoSEQ multiplex PCR, and the TCRdb table lists in-frame clones only, not all of them. Clonal size and the V and J genes are those of that table, whereas D and trimming came from the DNA. Here the sample spans fewer than 150,000 clones, approximately 84% being singletons. Input material: peripheral blood. The receptor's source is a woman aged 40 to 55 with acute or convalescent COVID-19.

Here the CDR3 reads CASSQSESVTADLGGAKNIQYF. For the CDR3, the DNA is TGCGCCAGCAGTCAATCGGAATCGGTAACAGCGGACCTTGGCGGAGCCAAAAACATTCAGTACTTC. V is TRBV23-1 and J is TRBJ2-4; D is perhaps TRBD2 (5 bases). TRBV23-1 is given ORF status, its function remaining uncertain. Between the trimmed V and J ends, which lost 0 bases and 0 bases, there was a span of 27 bases. The CDR3 spans 22 residues.